A selection of T cell receptor beta chains follows, all from one sample in a study of blood T cell repertoires in COVID-19. Produced via immunoSEQ multiplex PCR; TCRdb's table is partial and in-frame only. The repertoire holds roughly 330,000 clones, with over 75% as singletons. Material for sequencing was PBMCs or T cells enriched from blood (not recorded which). The receptors come from a woman aged 25-40 years who had recovered from COVID-19. Each CDR3 is given with its conserved first and last residue. A D gene is named only where the DNA matches it firmly. Part of the rows lack a size; the others show once, few, many or a class for expanded clones.

d_gene: TRBD2; abundance: -; j_gene: TRBJ2-5; v_gene: TRBV28; CDR3aa: CASSFFLAGGPGTQYF; CDR3nt: TGTGCCAGCAGTTTCTTCTTAGCGGGGGGGCCAGGGACCCAGTACTTC
d_gene: -; abundance: -; j_gene: TRBJ1-3; v_gene: TRBV29-1; CDR3aa: CSVMGVSGNTIYF; CDR3nt: TGCAGCGTCATGGGCGTCTCTGGAAACACCATATATTTT
d_gene: -; abundance: -; j_gene: TRBJ1-2; v_gene: TRBV12-2; CDR3aa: CASRLAEPGGAEGYTF; CDR3nt: TGTGCAAGTCGCTTAGCGGAGCCAGGGGGCGCCGAGGGCTACACCTTC
d_gene: -; abundance: -; j_gene: TRBJ2-3; v_gene: TRBV6-6; CDR3aa: CASSYQSGRTDTQYF; CDR3nt: TGTGCCAGCAGTTACCAGAGCGGACGCACAGATACGCAGTATTTT
d_gene: TRBD1; abundance: -; j_gene: TRBJ2-6; v_gene: TRBV5-1; CDR3aa: CASSSSPGQGTGANVLTF; CDR3nt: TGCGCCAGCAGCTCTTCCCCAGGACAGGGGACGGGGGCCAACGTCCTGACTTTC
d_gene: -; abundance: -; j_gene: TRBJ2-7; v_gene: TRBV9; CDR3aa: CASSPGDLTGSYEQYF; CDR3nt: TGTGCCAGCAGCCCAGGGGACCTAACAGGATCCTACGAGCAGTACTTC
d_gene: -; abundance: once; j_gene: TRBJ2-1; v_gene: TRBV7-6; CDR3aa: CASSSGFEQFF; CDR3nt: TGTGCCAGCAGCTCGGGGTTCGAGCAGTTCTTC
d_gene: TRBD1; abundance: -; j_gene: TRBJ2-5; v_gene: TRBV10-2; CDR3aa: CASSATQGQETQYF; CDR3nt: TGCGCCAGCAGTGCAACACAGGGGCAAGAGACCCAGTACTTC
d_gene: TRBD1; abundance: -; j_gene: TRBJ2-7; v_gene: TRBV7-9; CDR3aa: CASSPDRDVRNEQYF; CDR3nt: TGTGCCAGCAGCCCCGACAGGGACGTTCGTAACGAGCAGTACTTC
d_gene: -; abundance: -; j_gene: TRBJ1-2; v_gene: TRBV21-1; CDR3aa: CASTEGQGRYGYTF; CDR3nt: TGTGCCAGCACCGAGGGACAGGGCCGGTATGGCTACACCTTC
d_gene: TRBD1; abundance: -; j_gene: TRBJ2-5; v_gene: TRBV3-1/TRBV3-2; CDR3aa: CASSQPGQARQTQYF; CDR3nt: TGTGCCAGCAGCCAGCCCGGACAGGCCCGGCAGACCCAGTACTTC
d_gene: TRBD1; abundance: -; j_gene: TRBJ2-7; v_gene: TRBV7-2; CDR3aa: CASSLEDRGGYEQYF; CDR3nt: TGTGCCAGCAGCTTAGAGGACAGGGGTGGATACGAGCAGTACTTC
d_gene: -; abundance: few; j_gene: TRBJ2-7; v_gene: TRBV7-9; CDR3aa: CASSLSMTDTTYEQYF; CDR3nt: TGTGCCAGCAGCTTGAGCATGACAGATACGACCTACGAGCAGTACTTC
d_gene: TRBD1; abundance: -; j_gene: TRBJ1-2; v_gene: TRBV7-9; CDR3aa: CASSPRTGYGYTF; CDR3nt: TGTGCCAGCAGCCCTAGGACAGGGTATGGCTACACCTTC
d_gene: -; abundance: once; j_gene: TRBJ1-3; v_gene: TRBV18; CDR3aa: CASSRPWRGNTIYF; CDR3nt: TGTGCCAGCTCACGCCCCTGGAGGGGAAACACCATATATTTT
d_gene: TRBD2; abundance: -; j_gene: TRBJ2-1; v_gene: TRBV4-1; CDR3aa: CASSYEGLAYNEQFF; CDR3nt: TGCGCCAGCAGTTACGAGGGACTAGCATACAATGAGCAGTTCTTC
d_gene: -; abundance: -; j_gene: TRBJ2-7; v_gene: TRBV28; CDR3aa: CASSLRGPLYEQYF; CDR3nt: TGTGCCAGCAGTTTACGTGGGCCCCTTTACGAGCAGTACTTC
d_gene: -; abundance: -; j_gene: TRBJ1-2; v_gene: TRBV9; CDR3aa: CASSVTVGYGYTF; CDR3nt: TGTGCCAGCAGCGTGACAGTAGGCTATGGCTACACCTTC
d_gene: TRBD1; abundance: -; j_gene: TRBJ1-1; v_gene: TRBV5-1; CDR3aa: CASSLIAGGNEAFF; CDR3nt: TGCGCCAGCAGCTTGATCGCAGGGGGGAATGAAGCTTTCTTT
d_gene: -; abundance: few; j_gene: TRBJ1-3; v_gene: TRBV30; CDR3aa: CAWSAGQISGNTIYF; CDR3nt: TGTGCCTGGAGTGCTGGACAGATCTCTGGAAACACCATATATTTT
d_gene: TRBD2; abundance: -; j_gene: TRBJ2-7; v_gene: TRBV7-9; CDR3aa: CASSRLAGGLEEQYF; CDR3nt: TGTGCCAGCAGCCGACTAGCGGGGGGCTTAGAGGAGCAGTACTTC
d_gene: -; abundance: -; j_gene: TRBJ1-4; v_gene: TRBV5-6; CDR3aa: CASSFGAATNEKLFF; CDR3nt: TGTGCCAGCAGCTTTGGAGCTGCAACTAATGAAAAACTGTTTTTT
d_gene: -; abundance: -; j_gene: TRBJ1-1; v_gene: TRBV25-1; CDR3aa: CATTGQKNTEAFF; CDR3nt: TGTGCTACCACAGGACAAAAGAACACTGAAGCTTTCTTT
d_gene: -; abundance: -; j_gene: TRBJ1-5; v_gene: TRBV6-5; CDR3aa: CASGGGRDFNQPQHF; CDR3nt: TGTGCCAGCGGGGGGGGCAGGGACTTCAATCAGCCCCAGCATTTT
d_gene: TRBD1; abundance: -; j_gene: TRBJ1-6; v_gene: TRBV6-2/TRBV6-3; CDR3aa: CASSYSVTGVSPLHF; CDR3nt: TGTGCCAGCAGTTACTCGGTTACAGGGGTGTCACCCCTCCACTTT
d_gene: TRBD1; abundance: -; j_gene: TRBJ1-6; v_gene: TRBV11-3; CDR3aa: CASSLGQGPNNSPLHF; CDR3nt: TGTGCCAGCAGCTTAGGACAGGGGCCTAATAATTCACCCCTCCACTTT
d_gene: -; abundance: few; j_gene: TRBJ2-7; v_gene: TRBV5-1; CDR3aa: CASSLGAQFYEQYF; CDR3nt: TGCGCCAGCAGCCTAGGAGCGCAGTTCTACGAGCAGTACTTC
d_gene: -; abundance: -; j_gene: TRBJ2-3; v_gene: TRBV30; CDR3aa: CAWSIAIADTQYF; CDR3nt: TGTGCCTGGAGTATAGCGATTGCAGATACGCAGTATTTT
d_gene: -; abundance: -; j_gene: TRBJ2-1; v_gene: TRBV5-6; CDR3aa: CASSLVGGDEQFF; CDR3nt: TGTGCCAGCAGCTTGGTCGGCGGGGACGAGCAGTTCTTC
d_gene: TRBD1; abundance: -; j_gene: TRBJ1-2; v_gene: TRBV30; CDR3aa: CAWSVLGGRTDGYTF; CDR3nt: TGTGCCTGGAGTGTACTAGGGGGCAGGACGGATGGCTACACCTTC
d_gene: TRBD2; abundance: -; j_gene: TRBJ2-2; v_gene: TRBV3-1/TRBV3-2; CDR3aa: CASSPAGGRPGELFF; CDR3nt: TGTGCCAGCAGCCCAGCGGGGGGGCGACCCGGGGAGCTGTTTTTT
d_gene: -; abundance: -; j_gene: TRBJ2-4; v_gene: TRBV6-5; CDR3aa: CASSYEAGNIQYF; CDR3nt: TGTGCCAGCAGTTATGAGGCGGGAAACATTCAGTACTTC
d_gene: TRBD1; abundance: -; j_gene: TRBJ1-1; v_gene: TRBV13; CDR3aa: CASRASLSRTGLRTEAFF; CDR3nt: TGTGCCAGCAGGGCTTCCCTCTCTCGGACAGGATTACGGACTGAAGCTTTCTTT
d_gene: TRBD1; abundance: once; j_gene: TRBJ1-2; v_gene: TRBV2; CDR3aa: CASSSGGQGNYGYTF; CDR3nt: TGTGCCAGCAGCTCAGGGGGACAGGGAAACTATGGCTACACCTTC
d_gene: -; abundance: -; j_gene: TRBJ1-5; v_gene: TRBV6-2/TRBV6-3; CDR3aa: CASSPRGPNQPQHF; CDR3nt: TGTGCCAGCAGCCCACGTGGGCCCAATCAGCCCCAGCATTTT
d_gene: -; abundance: -; j_gene: TRBJ1-1; v_gene: TRBV5-1; CDR3aa: CASSEGLPGDTEAFF; CDR3nt: TGCGCCAGCAGCGAGGGACTCCCGGGAGACACTGAAGCTTTCTTT
d_gene: -; abundance: -; j_gene: TRBJ1-6; v_gene: TRBV23-1; CDR3aa: CASSQSGQRDLRDNSPLHF; CDR3nt: TGCGCCAGCAGTCAATCAGGACAGCGGGACTTGAGAGATAATTCACCCCTCCACTTT
d_gene: -; abundance: -; j_gene: TRBJ1-3; v_gene: TRBV4-3; CDR3aa: CASSQDGGSGNTIYF; CDR3nt: TGCGCCAGCAGCCAAGATGGCGGCTCTGGAAACACCATATATTTT
d_gene: TRBD2; abundance: once; j_gene: TRBJ2-1; v_gene: TRBV15; CDR3aa: CAARSGGRDEQFF; CDR3nt: TGTGCCGCCCGCAGCGGGGGGCGGGATGAGCAGTTCTTC
d_gene: -; abundance: -; j_gene: TRBJ2-2; v_gene: TRBV19; CDR3aa: CASSIVPVNTGELFF; CDR3nt: TGTGCCAGTAGTATAGTTCCAGTAAACACCGGGGAGCTGTTTTTT
d_gene: -; abundance: -; j_gene: TRBJ2-2; v_gene: TRBV5-1; CDR3aa: CASSLTEGTGELFF; CDR3nt: TGCGCCAGCAGCCTCACCGAGGGCACCGGGGAGCTGTTTTTT
d_gene: -; abundance: -; j_gene: TRBJ1-1; v_gene: TRBV7-8; CDR3aa: CASSFTGGNTEAFF; CDR3nt: TGTGCCAGCAGCTTCACAGGAGGGAATACTGAAGCTTTCTTT
d_gene: -; abundance: -; j_gene: TRBJ1-1; v_gene: TRBV4-3; CDR3aa: CASSQDRPGLGFFTEAFF; CDR3nt: TGCGCCAGCAGCCAAGATCGTCCCGGACTGGGCTTTTTTACTGAAGCTTTCTTT
d_gene: TRBD1; abundance: once; j_gene: TRBJ1-4; v_gene: TRBV19; CDR3aa: CASSRGRPGKLFF; CDR3nt: TGTGCCAGTAGCAGGGGGCGCCCCGGAAAACTGTTTTTT
d_gene: -; abundance: -; j_gene: TRBJ1-2; v_gene: TRBV28; CDR3aa: CASSSAGRSYGYTF; CDR3nt: TGTGCCAGCAGTTCAGCCGGGAGAAGCTATGGCTACACCTTC
d_gene: -; abundance: -; j_gene: TRBJ1-1; v_gene: TRBV13; CDR3aa: CASSLYEAGNTEAFF; CDR3nt: TGTGCCAGCAGCTTATATGAGGCGGGGAACACTGAAGCTTTCTTT
d_gene: -; abundance: -; j_gene: TRBJ2-2; v_gene: TRBV28; CDR3aa: CASSRGGGGVTGELFF; CDR3nt: TGTGCCAGCAGCCGAGGTGGGGGCGGTGTCACCGGGGAGCTGTTTTTT
d_gene: -; abundance: -; j_gene: TRBJ1-2; v_gene: TRBV29-1; CDR3aa: CSVESYGYTF; CDR3nt: TGCAGCGTTGAGAGCTATGGCTACACCTTC
d_gene: -; abundance: -; j_gene: TRBJ2-4; v_gene: TRBV5-4; CDR3aa: CASSLGGSLAKNIQYF; CDR3nt: TGTGCCAGCAGCTTGGGGGGCAGTCTAGCCAAAAACATTCAGTACTTC
d_gene: -; abundance: -; j_gene: TRBJ1-1; v_gene: TRBV2; CDR3aa: CASRNRVSSTEAFF; CDR3nt: TGTGCCAGCAGAAACAGGGTTTCAAGCACTGAAGCTTTCTTT